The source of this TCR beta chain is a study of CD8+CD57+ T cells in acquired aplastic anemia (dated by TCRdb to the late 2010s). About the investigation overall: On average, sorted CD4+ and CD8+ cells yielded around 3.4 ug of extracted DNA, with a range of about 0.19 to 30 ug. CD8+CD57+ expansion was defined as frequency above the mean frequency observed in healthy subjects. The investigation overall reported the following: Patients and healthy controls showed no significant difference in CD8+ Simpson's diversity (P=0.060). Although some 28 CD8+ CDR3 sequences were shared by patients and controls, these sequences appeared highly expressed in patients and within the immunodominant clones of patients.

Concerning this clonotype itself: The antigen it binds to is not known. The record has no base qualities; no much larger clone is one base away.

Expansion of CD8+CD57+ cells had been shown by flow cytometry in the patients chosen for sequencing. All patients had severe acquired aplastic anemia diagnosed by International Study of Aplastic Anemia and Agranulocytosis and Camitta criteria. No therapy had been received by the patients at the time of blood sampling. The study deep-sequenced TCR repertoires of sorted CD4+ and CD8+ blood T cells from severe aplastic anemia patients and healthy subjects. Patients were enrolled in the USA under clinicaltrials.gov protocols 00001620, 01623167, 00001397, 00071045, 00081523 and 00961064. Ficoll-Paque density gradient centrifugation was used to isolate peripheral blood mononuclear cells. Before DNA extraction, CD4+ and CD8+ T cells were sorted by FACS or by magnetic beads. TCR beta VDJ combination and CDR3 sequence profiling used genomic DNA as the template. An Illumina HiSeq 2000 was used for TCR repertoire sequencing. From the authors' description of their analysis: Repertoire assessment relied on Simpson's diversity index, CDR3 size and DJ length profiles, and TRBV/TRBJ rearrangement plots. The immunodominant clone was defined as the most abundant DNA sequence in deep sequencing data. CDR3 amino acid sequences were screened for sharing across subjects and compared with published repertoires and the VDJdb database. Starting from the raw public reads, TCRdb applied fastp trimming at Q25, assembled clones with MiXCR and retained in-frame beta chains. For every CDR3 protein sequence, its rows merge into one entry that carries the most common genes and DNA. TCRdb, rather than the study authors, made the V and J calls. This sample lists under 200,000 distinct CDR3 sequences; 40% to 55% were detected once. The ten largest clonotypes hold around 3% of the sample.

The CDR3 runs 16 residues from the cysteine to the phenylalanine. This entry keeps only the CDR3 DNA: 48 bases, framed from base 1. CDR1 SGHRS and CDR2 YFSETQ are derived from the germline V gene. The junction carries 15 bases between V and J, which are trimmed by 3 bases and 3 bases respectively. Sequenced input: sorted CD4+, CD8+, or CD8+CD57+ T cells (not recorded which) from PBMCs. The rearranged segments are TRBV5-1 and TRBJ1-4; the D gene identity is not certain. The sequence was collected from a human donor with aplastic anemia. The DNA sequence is TGCGCCAGCAGCTCCACCTTCGGGCAGCCTAATGAAAAACTGTTTTTT. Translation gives CASSSTFGQPNEKLFF.